The source of this T cell receptor beta chain is a study of cytomegalovirus exposure and HLA in healthy donors. Broader study findings: Altogether, 170 or so TCR beta chains were recorded as cytomegalovirus-associated. Most sequenced TCRs were rare (though some public TCRs occurred in many donors). First-cohort TCR clusters tended to co-occur in the 120 or so validation repertoires, a later analysis found.

The CDR3 covers 13 residues. CDR1 and CDR2 (germline): SGHTA, FQGNSA. Trimming took 6 bases from V and 3 from J, leaving 11 bases between them. On this clone itself: Its antigen is as yet unknown.

Clones were read by immunoSEQ multiplex PCR, and TCRdb kept only the in-frame ones, dropping some. The profile covers some 170,000 clones, with roughly 80% appearing a single time and roughly 10% taken by the ten largest. This TCR came from a man in his thirties or forties in good health and CMV-seropositive. The chain couples TRBV7-2 to TRBJ1-1; possibly TRBD1 for D (5 bases). Sequencing was done on a sample of PBMCs. The CDR3 spells CASRTQGDTEAFF. CDR3 in DNA: TGTGCCAGCAGGACCCAGGGTGACACTGAAGCTTTCTTT.